This TCR beta chain was recovered during a study of identical twins. The length of the CDR3 is 15 residues. With 7 bases clipped from V and 1 base from J, the junction kept 9 bases outside the gene matches. Worth noting for this clonotype: The antigen is unknown.

With template switching, a universal primer site was added, and the cDNA carried unique molecular identifiers. TCRdb recomputed calls from the 5' RACE reads with MiXCR, one row per CDR3 protein. Among 1.5 million to 2 million distinct CDR3 sequences listed, less than 40% were seen once. Study-wide points: Instead of following the same donors, the conclusions were based on cross-sectional statistical analysis. Less excess twin sharing appeared in beta out-of-frame sequences.

The sequence was collected from a newborn girl in good health. The sample taken for sequencing was cord blood. V usage is TRBV12-3 or TRBV12-4 and J usage is TRBJ1-1; 7 positions agree with TRBD1. CDR3 nucleotides: TGTGCCAGCACCCGGACAGGTTATGGGAACACTGAAGCTTTCTTT. Translating gives CASTRTGYGNTEAFF.